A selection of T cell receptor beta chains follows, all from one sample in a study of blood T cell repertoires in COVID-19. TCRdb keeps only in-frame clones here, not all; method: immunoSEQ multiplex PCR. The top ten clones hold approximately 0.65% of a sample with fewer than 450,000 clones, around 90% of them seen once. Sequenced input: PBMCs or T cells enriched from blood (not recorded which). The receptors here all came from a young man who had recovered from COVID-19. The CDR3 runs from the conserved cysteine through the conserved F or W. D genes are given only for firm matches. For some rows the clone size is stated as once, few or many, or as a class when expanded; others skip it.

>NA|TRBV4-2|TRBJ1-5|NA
CASSSSGSSNQPQHF
TGTGCCAGCAGCTCGTCCGGGAGTTCCAATCAGCCCCAGCATTTT
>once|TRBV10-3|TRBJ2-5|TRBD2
CAISAGTSGRAFYRPETQYF
TGTGCCATCAGTGCCGGGACTAGCGGGAGGGCCTTCTATAGACCGGAGACCCAGTACTTC
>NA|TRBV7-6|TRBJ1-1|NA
CASSFPGSEAFF
TGTGCCAGCAGCTTCCCCGGGTCTGAAGCTTTCTTT
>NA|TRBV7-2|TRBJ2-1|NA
CASSFDGTYNEQFF
TGTGCCAGCAGCTTCGACGGGACCTACAATGAGCAGTTCTTC
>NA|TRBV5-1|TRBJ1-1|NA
CASSFRENTEAFF
TGCGCCAGCAGTTTCCGAGAGAACACTGAAGCTTTCTTT
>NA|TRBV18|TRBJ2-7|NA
CASSPPDTTYEQYF
TGTGCCAGCTCCCCTCCCGACACAACCTACGAGCAGTACTTC
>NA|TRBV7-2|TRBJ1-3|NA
CASSPDSGNTIYF
TGTGCCAGCAGCCCGGACAGTGGAAACACCATATATTTT
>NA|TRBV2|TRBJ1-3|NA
CASSESAAAGNTIYF
TGTGCCAGCAGTGAATCGGCGGCAGCTGGAAACACCATATATTTT
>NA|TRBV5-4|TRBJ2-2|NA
CASSLGNRGQGIGTGELFF
TGTGCCAGCAGCTTGGGAAATCGGGGCCAGGGGATTGGCACCGGGGAGCTGTTTTTT
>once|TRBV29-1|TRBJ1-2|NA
CSVVNRLADYYSGYTF
TGCAGCGTTGTGAATAGATTAGCCGACTATTATAGCGGCTACACCTTC
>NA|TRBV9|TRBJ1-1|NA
CASSALYIAMNTEAFF
TGTGCCAGCAGCGCCCTATATATAGCAATGAACACTGAAGCTTTCTTT
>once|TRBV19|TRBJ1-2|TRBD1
CASSDPGQAYGYTF
TGTGCCAGTAGTGATCCGGGACAGGCCTATGGCTACACCTTC
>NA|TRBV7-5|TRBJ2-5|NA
CVRSLVSLPHRKETQYF
TGTGTCAGAAGCTTAGTCAGTCTCCCTCACCGAAAAGAGACCCAGTACTTC
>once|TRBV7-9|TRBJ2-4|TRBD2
CASSWLQREGENIQYF
TGTGCCAGCAGCTGGTTACAGCGGGAGGGCGAAAACATTCAGTACTTC
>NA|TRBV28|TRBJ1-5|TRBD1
CANSRGAGNQPQHF
TGTGCGAACAGCAGGGGGGCAGGGAATCAGCCCCAGCATTTT
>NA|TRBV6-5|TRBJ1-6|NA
CASRPESNSPLHF
TGTGCCAGCAGACCCGAAAGCAATTCACCCCTCCACTTT
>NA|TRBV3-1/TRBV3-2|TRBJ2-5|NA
CASSQGTGYQETQYF
TGTGCCAGCAGCCAAGGCACCGGGTACCAAGAGACCCAGTACTTC
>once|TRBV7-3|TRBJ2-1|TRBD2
CASSFGLAGGGEQFF
TGTGCCAGCAGCTTCGGACTAGCGGGGGGCGGTGAGCAGTTCTTC
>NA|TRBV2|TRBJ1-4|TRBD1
CASSETGPTNEKLFF
TGTGCCAGCAGTGAGACAGGGCCCACTAATGAAAAACTGTTTTTT
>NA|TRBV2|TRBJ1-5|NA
CASSAGLNQPQHF
TGTGCCAGCAGTGCAGGGTTGAATCAGCCCCAGCATTTT
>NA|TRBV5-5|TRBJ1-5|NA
CASSYDPIANQPQHF
TGTGCCAGCAGCTACGACCCCATAGCAAATCAGCCCCAGCATTTT
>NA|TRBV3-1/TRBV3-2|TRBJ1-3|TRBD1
CASSRTGQGANTIYF
TGTGCCAGCAGCCGAACGGGACAGGGGGCTAACACCATATATTTT
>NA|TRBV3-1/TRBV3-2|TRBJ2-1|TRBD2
CASSSTSGSKDEQFF
TGTGCCAGCAGTTCAACTAGCGGGAGTAAGGATGAGCAGTTCTTC
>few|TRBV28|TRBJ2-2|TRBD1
CASLQNRGHRTGELFF
TGTGCCAGCTTACAAAACAGGGGGCACCGGACCGGGGAGCTGTTTTTT
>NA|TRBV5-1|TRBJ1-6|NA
CASSGRAGGDSPLHF
TGCGCCAGCAGCGGAAGGGCCGGCGGGGATTCACCCCTCCACTTT
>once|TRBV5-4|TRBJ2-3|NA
CASNPTANTDTQYF
TGTGCCAGCAACCCGACAGCCAACACAGATACGCAGTATTTT
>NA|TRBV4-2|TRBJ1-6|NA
CASRPLLDRSSYNSPLHF
TGTGCCAGCAGGCCACTCCTCGACAGGAGCTCCTATAATTCACCCCTCCACTTT
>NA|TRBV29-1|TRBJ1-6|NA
CAVTGGVYNSPLHF
TGCGCCGTGACGGGGGGGGTGTATAATTCACCCCTCCACTTT
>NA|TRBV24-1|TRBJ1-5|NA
CATRQEIDSNQPQHF
TGTGCCACCAGACAGGAGATCGATAGCAATCAGCCCCAGCATTTT
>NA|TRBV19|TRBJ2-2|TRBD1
CASTNRGDTGELFF
TGTGCCAGTACGAACAGGGGGGATACCGGGGAGCTGTTTTTT
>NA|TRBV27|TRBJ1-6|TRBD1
CASSLQRTGYNSPLHF
TGTGCCAGCAGTCTGCAACGGACAGGTTATAATTCACCCCTCCACTTT
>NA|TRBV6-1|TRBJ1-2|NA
CASSEALSGQKNYGYTF
TGTGCCAGCAGTGAAGCGCTAAGTGGACAGAAAAACTATGGCTACACCTTC
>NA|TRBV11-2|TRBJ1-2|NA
CASRVRGSSNYGYTF
TGTGCCAGCAGAGTCAGGGGTTCGAGTAACTATGGCTACACCTTC
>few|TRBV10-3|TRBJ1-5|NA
CAISDPDSQPQHF
TGTGCCATCAGTGATCCCGACAGTCAGCCCCAGCATTTT
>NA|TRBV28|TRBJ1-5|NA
CGSDPGGSQPQHF
TGTGGGTCTGACCCCGGGGGAAGCCAGCCCCAGCATTTT
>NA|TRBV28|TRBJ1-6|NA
CASDDSNNSPLHF
TGTGCCAGCGATGACAGCAATAATTCACCCCTCCACTTT
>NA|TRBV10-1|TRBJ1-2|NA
CASSESGQNYGYTF
TGCGCCAGCAGTGAGTCGGGGCAGAACTATGGCTACACCTTC
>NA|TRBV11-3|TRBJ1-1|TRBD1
CASSLGQGENTEAFF
TGTGCCAGCAGCCTCGGACAGGGGGAAAACACTGAAGCTTTCTTT
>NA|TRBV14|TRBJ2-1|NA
CASSQDPAYSYNEQFF
TGTGCCAGCAGCCAAGATCCAGCGTACTCCTACAATGAGCAGTTCTTC
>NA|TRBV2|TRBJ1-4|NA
CATAGGSNEKLFF
TGTGCCACGGCGGGGGGCTCTAATGAAAAACTGTTTTTT
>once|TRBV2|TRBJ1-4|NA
CASMGGTNEKLFF
TGTGCCAGCATGGGGGGAACTAATGAAAAACTGTTTTTT